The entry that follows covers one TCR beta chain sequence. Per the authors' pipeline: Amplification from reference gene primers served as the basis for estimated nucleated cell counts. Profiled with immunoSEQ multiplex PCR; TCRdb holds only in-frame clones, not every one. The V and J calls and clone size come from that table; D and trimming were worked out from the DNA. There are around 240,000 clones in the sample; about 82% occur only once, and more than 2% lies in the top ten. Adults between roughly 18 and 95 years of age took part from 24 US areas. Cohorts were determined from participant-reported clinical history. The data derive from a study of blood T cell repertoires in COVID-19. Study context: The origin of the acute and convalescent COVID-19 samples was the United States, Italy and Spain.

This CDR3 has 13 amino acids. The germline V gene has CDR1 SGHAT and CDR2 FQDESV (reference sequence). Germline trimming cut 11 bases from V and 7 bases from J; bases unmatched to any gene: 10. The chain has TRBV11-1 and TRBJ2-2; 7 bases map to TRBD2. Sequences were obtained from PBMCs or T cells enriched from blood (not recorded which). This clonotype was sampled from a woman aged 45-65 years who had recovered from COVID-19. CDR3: CAAGLVLDGELFF. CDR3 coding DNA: TGTGCCGCCGGACTAGTTTTAGACGGGGAGCTGTTTTTT.